The sequence of this T cell receptor (beta chain) was determined in a study of blood T cell repertoires in COVID-19. Study overall: Sources were T cells, B-cell-depleted T cells, or PBMCs; the material itself was cDNA or gDNA.

Germline V gene sequence: CDR1 LGHDT, CDR2 YNNKEL (reference sequence). The CDR3 sequence is 19 residues long. With V trimmed by 1 base and J by 2 bases, 11 bases remained unmatched. The assay was immunoSEQ multiplex PCR, and TCRdb's table has in-frame clones only and misses some. The table shows about 250,000 clones, with nearly 90% occurring only once. Sequencing was performed on peripheral blood. This sequence originates from a young man with active or convalescent COVID-19. The chain recombines TRBV3-1 (or the pseudogene TRBV3-2) with TRBJ1-5, with 10 bases fitting TRBD1. This CDR3 reads CASSQGGTGDGGGNQPQHF. In DNA form, the CDR3 reads TGTGCCAGCAGCCAAGGTGGGACAGGGGACGGAGGGGGCAATCAGCCCCAGCATTTT.